The 14 T cell receptor beta chains reported below all come from one sample, sequenced in a study of T cell repertoires in cytomegalovirus infection. Each CDR3 protein is one row after TCRdb ran MiXCR on the reads. This table has about 680,000 distinct CDR3 sequences, 20% to 30% appearing once. Specimen: CD8+ T cells from PBMCs. The receptors stem from a human donor in good health (CMV status not recorded). Some clones in this sample may be carry-over from other donors' samples.

A few counts support this clonotype. V is TRBV7-9 and J is TRBJ2-5; the match to TRBD2 covers 10 bases. Per germline, CDR1 SEHNR and CDR2 FQNEAQ (reference sequence). V shed 6 bases, J shed 4 bases, and the junction held 11 bases outside the gene matches. The CDR3 extends over 16 amino acids. The CDR3 DNA reads TGTGCCAGCAGGGCCCGAGCGGGGGGGCCCGCAGAGACCCAGTACTTC. Translation: CASRARAGGPAETQYF.

This clonotype was counted a few times. The chain employs TRBV11-2 and TRBJ2-3; 11 bases fit TRBD2. J was trimmed by 6 bases and V by 2 bases; bases with no gene match: 4. From germline, CDR1 is SGHAT and CDR2 FQNNGV. The CDR3 has 15 residues. The CDR3 sequence is CASSLTSGGLDTQYF. The CDR3 DNA sequence: TGTGCCAGCAGCTTAACTAGCGGGGGTTTGGATACGCAGTATTTT.

A remark on this clonotype: A much larger clone is a single base away; this may be a read error. The chain is built from TRBV7-9 and TRBJ2-3; D remains unclear. CDR3 size: 16 residues. CDR1 is SEHNR, CDR2 FQNEAQ, per germline (reference sequence). Trimming pared 8 bases from V and 5 bases from J, leaving 23 bases between. The CDR3 DNA follows: TGTGCCAGCCCACAGAGCGAGGAACTCCGCATAGATACGCAGTATTTT. Amino acid sequence: CASPQSEELRIDTQYF. The full variable domain, rest sourced from reference TRBV7-9 and TRBJ2-3, is DTGVSQNPRHKITKRGQNVTFRCDPISEHNRLYWYRQTLGQGPEFLTYFQNEAQLEKSRLLSDRFSAERPKGSFSTLEIQRTEQGDSAMYLCASPQSEELRIDTQYFGPGTRLTVL.

As DNA, the CDR3 is TGTGCCAGCAGCCCTCCCCCGATCAGCGGGGGATTCCCGAACACCGGGGAGCTGTTTTTT. Residues: CASSPPPISGGFPNTGELFF. The gene calls are TRBV7-9 and TRBJ2-2; 8 nucleotides match TRBD2. The CDR3 has 20 amino acids. The germline V gene has CDR1 SEHNR and CDR2 FQNEAQ (reference sequence). The J segment lost 0 bases and the V segment lost 5 bases, leaving 17 bases of the junction unmatched.

This chain connects TRBV7-2 to TRBJ2-2, with 9 positions matching TRBD2. V lost 1 base and J lost 5; bases outside the gene matches: 17. Germline CDR1 SGHTA, CDR2 FQGNSA. The CDR3 is 20 residues long. The CDR3 DNA sequence: TGTGCCAGCAGCTTAGTAGCTAGCGGGGAGTTATCGCAACCAACCGGGGAGCTGTTTTTT. As protein: CASSLVASGELSQPTGELFF.

This clonotype occurred many times. The rearrangement uses TRBV7-2 and TRBJ1-5; no firm D call. From germline, CDR1 is SGHTA and CDR2 FQGNSA. This CDR3 is built from 15 residues. V gave up 0 bases and J gave up 6 bases, with 12 bases separating them. The CDR3 coding sequence is TGTGCCAGCAGCTTAGCTGCAGGATCGGGTCAGCCCCAGCATTTT. This codes for CASSLAAGSGQPQHF. Variable domain in full (rest from reference TRBV7-2 and TRBJ1-5): GAGVSQSPSNKVTEKGKDVELRCDPISGHTALYWYRQSLGQGLEFLIYFQGNSAPDKSGLPSDRFSAERTGGSVSTLTIQRTQQEDSAVYLCASSLAAGSGQPQHFGDGTRLSIL.

This clonotype was observed a handful of times. The chain combines TRBV28 with TRBJ2-1, with 10 nucleotides matching TRBD2. The germline CDR1 and CDR2 sequences are MDHEN and SYDVKM. The CDR3 extends over 14 amino acids. The J segment lost 7 bases and the V segment lost 7 bases, leaving 7 bases of the junction unmatched. In DNA form, the CDR3 reads TGTGCCAGCACCGTTAGCGGGGGGCCAAATGAGCAGTTCTTC. This gives the protein CASTVSGGPNEQFF.

The chain has TRBV7-9 and TRBJ2-3; 9 bases agree with TRBD1. The CDR3 loop spans 16 amino acids. The V and J ends lost 4 bases and 1 base, in that order; junction bases with no gene match: 6. Looked up from germline, CDR1 is SEHNR and CDR2 is FQNEAQ (reference sequence). CDR3 residues: CASSSSRDRGTDTQYF. CDR3 bases: TGTGCCAGCAGCTCTAGCCGGGACAGGGGCACAGATACGCAGTATTTT.

There are a few counts of this clonotype. The rearrangement joins TRBV2 to TRBJ2-7, with TRBD2 as a possible D gene (5 bases). The CDR3 is made up of 10 amino acids. The ends were cut back, 7 bases at V and 6 bases at J, with 7 bases in the middle. Germline V gene sequence: CDR1 SNHLY, CDR2 FYNNEI. CDR3 sequence reads: CASIGGEQYV. DNA of the CDR3: TGTGCCAGCATAGGAGGCGAGCAGTACGTC.

This clonotype was recorded a few times. The J gene is TRBJ1-1, the V gene TRBV28, with D possibly TRBD1 on 5 matching bases. The CDR3 is 14 residues long. CDR1 is MDHEN and CDR2 is SYDVKM in the germline V gene. V was clipped by 1 base and J by 3 bases, with 9 bases between them. In DNA form, the CDR3 reads TGTGCCAGCAGTTTATATTCGGGGGACACTGAAGCTTTCTTT. Protein product: CASSLYSGDTEAFF.

This clonotype came up a few times. This CDR3 is CASSSGQVSIPFF. The CDR3 coding sequence is TGTGCCAGCAGTTCTGGACAGGTATCGATTCCTTTCTTT. This sequence joins TRBV6-6 and TRBJ1-1, with TRBD1 identical over 7 bases. The V gene end was trimmed by 4 bases and the J gene end by 12 bases; junction bases not matched to a gene: 11. There are 13 residues in the CDR3. Germline lookup yields CDR1 MNHNY and CDR2 SVGAGI (reference sequence).

This sequence joins TRBV27 and TRBJ2-1; D gene uncertain. Germline CDR1 and CDR2: MNHEY and SMNVEV (reference sequence). V dropped 3 bases and J dropped 9 bases, with 9 bases sitting between them. The length of the CDR3 is 12 residues. CDR3 region: CASSFMGLEQFF. CDR3 nucleotides: TGTGCCAGCAGTTTCATGGGTCTTGAGCAGTTCTTC.

This clonotype has at least ten counts. The chain carries TRBV7-8 and TRBJ1-1, with 8 bases that match TRBD1. This CDR3 contains 15 residues. With V trimmed by 5 bases and J by 4 bases, 9 bases remained unmatched. Looked up from germline, CDR1 is SGHVS and CDR2 is FQNEAQ. DNA for the CDR3: TGTGCCAGCAGCCCGGACAGGGATCGGGGCACTGAAGCTTTCTTT. This encodes CASSPDRDRGTEAFF.

In this sample, this clonotype turned up a few times. The chain is built from TRBV28 and TRBJ2-3; D gene uncertain. The V and J ends lost 5 bases and 0 bases respectively, with 9 bases between them. The CDR3 is 14 amino acids. Per germline, CDR1 MDHEN and CDR2 SYDVKM. CDR3 DNA sequence: TGTGCCAGCAGTCAGTTCTCTAGCACAGATACGCAGTATTTT. It encodes CASSQFSSTDTQYF.